This T cell receptor (beta chain) is drawn from a study of control samples from healthy donors and cancer patients. The CDR3 extends over 17 amino acids. The ends were cut back, 3 bases at V and 1 base at J, with 15 bases in the middle. Looked up from germline, CDR1 is SGHTA and CDR2 is FQGTGA. TCRdb keeps only in-frame clones here, not all; method: immunoSEQ multiplex PCR. The sample lists 95,000 to 150,000 clones; roughly 92% were seen once. The sequencing input was blood. The gene calls are TRBV7-3 and TRBJ2-2, with D tentatively TRBD1 (6 bases). The sequence derives from a woman aged 18 to 35 in good health. As DNA, the CDR3 is TGTGCCAGCAGCTTTGGACCGGGACAATTGAACACCGGGGAGCTGTTTTTT. It yields the protein CASSFGPGQLNTGELFF.